The TCR beta chain described here comes from a study of CD8 T cells in Susac syndrome (dated 2019 in TCRdb). Broadly, across the study: Repertoire sequencing was used to test whether CD8+ T cell activation and differentiation in Susac syndrome was antigen driven.

RNA was extracted with the RNeasy kit and about 0.45 to 1 ug was reverse transcribed using random hexamers. The immunoSEQ multiplex PCR assay, which covers 54 Vbeta and 13 Jbeta segments, was used to amplify TCR beta CDR3 regions. To correct PCR amplification bias, a synthetic template baseline was used for both primer optimization and computational correction. The original methods were these. Reads were assigned to V, D and J genes according to IMGT and analyzed in immunoSEQ Analyzer, with only productive sequences retained. To calculate clonality, Shannon entropy was normalized by log2 of the number of productive unique sequences and then subtracted from one. Public and private clones were assessed among the 100 most prevalent clones of each patient and control. Clones were defined as Susac-specific if absent from the healthy and MS cohorts, from 1052 published viral clones and from other ImmuneACCESS disease sequences. The public reads were quality trimmed at Q25 with fastp and then assembled into clones with MiXCR by TCRdb, keeping productive beta chains. Entries that share a CDR3 protein sequence are merged under the most common genes and DNA. The V and J calls were determined by TCRdb, not by the authors. In all, the sample holds over 100,000 distinct CDR3 sequences, and about 93% of those were seen once. The ten largest clones represent approximately 0.13% of the sample.

High-throughput TCR beta sequencing profiled peripheral blood CD8+ and CD4+ T cells from healthy donors, Susac syndrome patients and multiple sclerosis patients. Healthy donors were age- and sex-matched controls. Bulk CD8+ and CD4+ T cells were purified by magnetic negative isolation, while CD8+ TEMRA cells were enriched using FACS. Blood was collected in EDTA tubes and processed within 24 hours, with PBMCs isolated through density gradient centrifugation. PBMCs intended for TCR sequencing were frozen in liquid nitrogen and were later thawed in a 37 degrees C water bath. The sorted or isolated CD4+, CD8+ and CD8+ TEMRA cells reached a purity of at least 90%. The CDR3 contains 16 residues, cysteine and phenylalanine counted. Only CDR3 DNA remains: 48 bases, in frame from the first base. CDR1 and CDR2, looked up from the germline V gene, are SNHLY and FYNNEI. The junction shows trimming of 4 bases on V and 0 bases on J, plus 10 bases between the germline ends.

The research as a whole found: The number of individuals in the TCR sequencing and HLA analysis was acknowledged as relatively small.

This clonotype was seen only once. There is no known antigen for this receptor. No base quality values were provided; no much bigger clone lies one nucleotide off. A read on its own is weak evidence. The sequence was collected from a human donor in good health. The chain is encoded by TRBV2 joined to TRBJ2-6; confidence is insufficient to name the D gene. Material: CD4+ T cells from PBMCs. The CDR3 in this case is CASSGYSDSGANVLTF. The nucleotide sequence reads TGTGCCAGCAGTGGCTACAGTGACTCTGGGGCCAACGTCCTGACTTTC.